These 4 T cell receptor beta chains were sequenced from one sample in a study of radiation and T cells in renal cell carcinoma. Time point indicated: blood 4 weeks post-SBRT, at nephrectomy. Regarding treatment: 15 Gy SBRT to primary tumor, nephrectomy 4 weeks later. The data were produced by immunoSEQ multiplex PCR, yet TCRdb's version contains in-frame clones alone and is incomplete. The table has under 100,000 clones, around 80% seen once. The material was blood, obtained from a patient whose treatment included radiotherapy and nephrectomy. The receptors were sampled from a man in his 60s with renal cell carcinoma.

This chain links TRBV25-1 with TRBJ1-2, with TRBD1 matching over 7 bases. Per germline, CDR1 MGHDK and CDR2 SYGVNS. This CDR3 is built from 17 residues. V dropped 0 bases and J dropped 5; count of bases not matched to a gene: 12. The CDR3 DNA reads as TGTGCCAGCAGTGAATATACCACAGGGGCGGATAGGTATGGCTACACCTTC. Its translation is CASSEYTTGADRYGYTF.

The gene calls are TRBV19 and TRBJ2-2, with D hard to call. The CDR3 is 13 amino acids. Trimming removed 2 bases from V and 6 bases from J, with 7 bases in between. Germline CDR1 reads LNHDA; CDR2 reads SQIVND (reference sequence). DNA of the CDR3: TGTGCCAGTAGTATACTCGGACCCGGGGAGCTGTTTTTT. Encoded protein: CASSILGPGELFF.

V gene TRBV11-2 combines with J gene TRBJ2-7, with TRBD2 matching over 8 bases. CDR1 and CDR2 from the germline V gene are SGHAT and FQNNGV. V gave up 2 bases and J gave up 2 bases; unmatched junction bases: 5. The CDR3 has 15 amino acids. Here the CDR3 DNA reads TGTGCCAGCAGCTTATCTGCGGGGGGAACCTACGAGCAGTACTTC. It yields the protein CASSLSAGGTYEQYF.

This clone appeared a few times. The chain carries TRBV5-1 and TRBJ1-3; the D gene is possibly TRBD1 (6 bases). Germline V gene sequence: CDR1 SGHRS, CDR2 YFSETQ. Trimming pared 4 bases from V and 0 bases from J, leaving 11 bases between. The CDR3 has 15 residues. This chain's CDR3 is CASSRDTDSGNTIYF. Written as DNA, the CDR3 is TGCGCCAGCAGCCGGGACACTGACTCTGGAAACACCATATATTTT. Variable domain in full (rest from reference TRBV5-1 and TRBJ1-3): KAGVTQTPRYLIKTRGQQVTLSCSPISGHRSVSWYQQTPGQGLQFLFEYFSETQRNKGNFPGRFSGRQFSNSRSEMNVSTLELGDSALYLCASSRDTDSGNTIYFGEGSWLTVV.